Listed below are T cell receptor beta chains from one sample, sequenced in a study of T cell responses to AZD1222 COVID-19 vaccine. Only in-frame clones appear in the TCRdb table, and some are missing; sequencing was by immunoSEQ multiplex PCR. The sample table includes about 140,000 clones. Sequencing was performed on peripheral blood. All receptors come from an adult in good health. CDR3s include the opening cysteine and the closing phenylalanine or tryptophan. The D gene is left open where the match is weak.

D: NA; V: TRBV29-1; J: TRBJ1-2; DNA: TGCAGCGTTGAACTAAACAGGGCCAACTATGGCTACACCTTC; CDR3: CSVELNRANYGYTF
D: NA; V: TRBV9; J: TRBJ2-1; DNA: TGTGCCAGCAGCCCCCCCAGCAATGAGCAGTTCTTC; CDR3: CASSPPSNEQFF
D: NA; V: TRBV7-9; J: TRBJ2-7; DNA: TGTGCCAGCTCCCCTCAGAGTAGCCTCTCCTACGAGCAGTACTTC; CDR3: CASSPQSSLSYEQYF
D: NA; V: TRBV5-1; J: TRBJ1-4; DNA: TGCGCCAGCAGCTTGGGGGCCCAGGGGGAAAAACTGTTTTTT; CDR3: CASSLGAQGEKLFF
D: NA; V: TRBV10-3; J: TRBJ1-5; DNA: TGTGCCATCAGTGATGGTTATAGCAATCAGCCCCAGCATTTT; CDR3: CAISDGYSNQPQHF
D: NA; V: TRBV6-5; J: TRBJ2-7; DNA: TGTGCCAGCAGTTCGGGTCCTTCCTACGAGCAGTACTTC; CDR3: CASSSGPSYEQYF
D: TRBD2; V: TRBV19; J: TRBJ2-7; DNA: TGTGCCAGTAGTATAGGCGGGGGGGTCCTCTACGAGCAGTACTTC; CDR3: CASSIGGGVLYEQYF
D: NA; V: TRBV13; J: TRBJ2-7; DNA: TGTGCCAGCAGGCGAACAGGGAGCTCCTACGAGCAGTACTTC; CDR3: CASRRTGSSYEQYF
D: NA; V: TRBV6-2/TRBV6-3; J: TRBJ1-2; DNA: TGTGCCAGCAGCCCTCCTCACGGGGTTCTACTGAGTGGCTACACCTTC; CDR3: CASSPPHGVLLSGYTF
D: NA; V: TRBV7-6; J: TRBJ1-3; DNA: TGTGCCAGCAGTCCGCGAATCTCGTCTCTTGGGAACACCATATATTTT; CDR3: CASSPRISSLGNTIYF
D: TRBD1; V: TRBV5-1; J: TRBJ2-7; DNA: TGCGCCAGCCGCCAGGGGGTGTCCGAGCAGTACTTC; CDR3: CASRQGVSEQYF
D: TRBD1; V: TRBV2; J: TRBJ1-5; DNA: TGTGCCAGCAAGCAACAGGGGGCAGAAGGACAGCCCCAGCATTTT; CDR3: CASKQQGAEGQPQHF
D: TRBD1; V: TRBV5-1; J: TRBJ1-1; DNA: TGCGCCAGCAGCTTGGAGGGGGACAGGATGAACACTGAAGCTTTCTTT; CDR3: CASSLEGDRMNTEAFF
D: NA; V: TRBV7-8; J: TRBJ2-3; DNA: TGTGCCAGCAGCCCCGAGTTAGATACGCAGTATTTT; CDR3: CASSPELDTQYF
D: NA; V: TRBV7-9; J: TRBJ2-3; DNA: TGTGCCAGCAGTGACGGCCCCGGGACAGATACGCAGTATTTT; CDR3: CASSDGPGTDTQYF
D: TRBD2; V: TRBV18; J: TRBJ2-1; DNA: TGTGCCAGCTCTCGGGGGGTCAATGAGCAGTTCTTC; CDR3: CASSRGVNEQFF
D: NA; V: TRBV1; J: TRBJ1-4; DNA: TGCACCAGCAGCCAAGATCGAAGGGGGCGGGATGAAAAACTGTTTTTT; CDR3: CTSSQDRRGRDEKLFF
D: NA; V: TRBV2; J: TRBJ2-7; DNA: TGTGCCAGCAGTGCTGAGGTTGGCGAGCAGTACTTC; CDR3: CASSAEVGEQYF
D: NA; V: TRBV30; J: TRBJ1-2; DNA: TGTGCCTGGAGTCTTCAGGTGGGGGACGCTGGCTACACCTTC; CDR3: CAWSLQVGDAGYTF
D: NA; V: TRBV7-2; J: TRBJ1-4; DNA: TGTGCCAGCAGCTCCCCCGGAGGAGGTAATGAAAAACTGTTTTTT; CDR3: CASSSPGGGNEKLFF
D: TRBD1; V: TRBV7-2; J: TRBJ2-7; DNA: TGTGCCAGCAGCCAACAGGGGGCCGCCTACGAGCAGTACTTC; CDR3: CASSQQGAAYEQYF
D: NA; V: TRBV12-3/TRBV12-4; J: TRBJ2-5; DNA: TGTGCCAGCAGTTTAGTAAGGTTGGGGACCCAGTACTTC; CDR3: CASSLVRLGTQYF
D: TRBD1; V: TRBV18; J: TRBJ2-5; DNA: TGTGCCAGCTCACTTCAGACAGGGCGGGAGACCCAGTACTTC; CDR3: CASSLQTGRETQYF
D: NA; V: TRBV7-9; J: TRBJ1-5; DNA: TGTGCCAGCAGCTTACTAGGGCCCAATCAGCCCCAGCATTTT; CDR3: CASSLLGPNQPQHF
D: NA; V: TRBV28; J: TRBJ1-5; DNA: TGTGCCAGCAGTTTGTTCGGGCCGATAAATCAGCCCCAGCATTTT; CDR3: CASSLFGPINQPQHF
D: TRBD2; V: TRBV19; J: TRBJ2-7; DNA: TGTGCCAGTAGTATCGGTAGCGGGGGGAGCTACGAGCAGTACTTC; CDR3: CASSIGSGGSYEQYF